Listed below are T cell receptor beta chains from one sample, sequenced in a study of a mutant IDH1 vaccine in newly diagnosed glioma. Antigens for these TCRs are unknown. Generated by immunoSEQ multiplex PCR, the TCRdb table keeps only in-frame clones and is missing some. The data hold 30,000 to 40,000 clones, with roughly 84% observed a single time. The sample here was PBMCs, taken from a glioma patient whose treatment included an IDH1 peptide vaccine. The receptors come from a man in his forties or fifties with glioma. Each CDR3 is given without its conserved first and last residue. The order of the fields is V gene, J gene, CDR3 protein.

V: TRBV7-3; J: TRBJ2-5; CDR3: ASSHSGTEETQY
V: TRBV7-9; J: TRBJ2-7; CDR3: ASSLWTGPSYEQY
V: TRBV2; J: TRBJ2-7; CDR3: ASRNRDRAYEQY
V: TRBV6-4; J: TRBJ2-2; CDR3: ASSPQTGRNTGELF
V: TRBV29-1; J: TRBJ1-2; CDR3: SVEVWRGDGYT
V: TRBV6-5; J: TRBJ1-1; CDR3: ASSANRGLKAF
V: TRBV7-2; J: TRBJ2-1; CDR3: ASSLSPSSYNEQF
V: TRBV4-3; J: TRBJ1-2; CDR3: ASSQAQAYGGYT
V: TRBV19; J: TRBJ2-7; CDR3: ASGRRGTDYEQY
V: TRBV5-1; J: TRBJ1-3; CDR3: ASSAQGADSGNTIY
V: TRBV2; J: TRBJ2-1; CDR3: ASRREGGSTYNEQF
V: TRBV5-4; J: TRBJ1-1; CDR3: ASSWTGGTEAF
V: TRBV2; J: TRBJ1-2; CDR3: ASSEGSKVAWGGYT
V: TRBV6-1; J: TRBJ2-2; CDR3: ASSLGKGGELF
V: TRBV9; J: TRBJ1-3; CDR3: ASSVAFGTSGNTIY
V: TRBV13; J: TRBJ2-7; CDR3: ASSAPTGTVSYEQY
V: TRBV7-3; J: TRBJ2-2; CDR3: ASSAQRALNTGELF
V: TRBV7-2; J: TRBJ1-5; CDR3: ASSQGTGIPQH
V: TRBV5-5; J: TRBJ1-2; CDR3: ASSFGGQYGYT
V: TRBV7-2; J: TRBJ2-5; CDR3: ASSLQVRLAGGTETQY
V: TRBV7-8; J: TRBJ1-5; CDR3: ASSSRVGDQPQH
V: TRBV19; J: TRBJ2-1; CDR3: ASSIDYSYNEQF
V: TRBV28; J: TRBJ1-4; CDR3: ASGSWAMEKLF
V: TRBV25-1; J: TRBJ2-1; CDR3: ASSEPDRNEQF